This record looks at one T cell receptor (beta chain) sequence and its context. Its antigen is undetermined. A universal primer site came from template switching; cDNA carried unique molecular identifiers. MiXCR, applied by TCRdb to the 5' RACE reads, yields one record per CDR3 protein. The table shows 1.5 million to 2 million distinct CDR3 sequences, with roughly 35% occurring only once. The V gene end was trimmed by 0 bases and the J gene end by 4 bases; junction bases not matched to a gene: 6. Germline V lookup: CDR1 MNHEY, CDR2 SVGAGI. The CDR3 is 18 amino acids. This entry is derived from a study of identical twins. The study's findings and limits: Beta out-of-frame twin sharing showed a weaker excess. Potential partial confounding of zero-insertion analyses by invariant MAIT and iNKT cells was noted. There was an excess of low generation probability in the out-of-frame alpha sequences that twins shared.

The sequence derives from a newborn girl in good health. V and J are TRBV6-5 and TRBJ2-1; 13 bases match TRBD2. Sequencing was done on a sample of cord blood. CDR3 bases: TGTGCCAGCAGTTACTCGAGACTAGCGGGAGGAGTGTACAATGAGCAGTTCTTC. Protein product: CASSYSRLAGGVYNEQFF.